This TCR beta chain was recovered during a study of identical twins. This clonotype was observed a few times. MiXCR, run by TCRdb on the 5' RACE reads, gives a single entry per CDR3 protein. The table has 640,000 or so distinct CDR3 sequences, 5.5% to 7.5% seen once; the top ten hold 1.5% to 2%. The receptor's source is a man younger than 35 in good health. The specimen was naive T cells sorted from blood.

The CDR3 nucleotides are TGTGCCAGCAGGCCAGGGACTAGCGGGGGAAAGACCCAGTACTTC. This encodes CASRPGTSGGKTQYF. The chain couples TRBV28 to TRBJ2-5; 14 bases are shared with TRBD2. Germline V lookup: CDR1 MDHEN, CDR2 SYDVKM. Trimming removed 6 bases from V and 6 bases from J; junction bases left unmatched: 6. The CDR3 has 15 residues.